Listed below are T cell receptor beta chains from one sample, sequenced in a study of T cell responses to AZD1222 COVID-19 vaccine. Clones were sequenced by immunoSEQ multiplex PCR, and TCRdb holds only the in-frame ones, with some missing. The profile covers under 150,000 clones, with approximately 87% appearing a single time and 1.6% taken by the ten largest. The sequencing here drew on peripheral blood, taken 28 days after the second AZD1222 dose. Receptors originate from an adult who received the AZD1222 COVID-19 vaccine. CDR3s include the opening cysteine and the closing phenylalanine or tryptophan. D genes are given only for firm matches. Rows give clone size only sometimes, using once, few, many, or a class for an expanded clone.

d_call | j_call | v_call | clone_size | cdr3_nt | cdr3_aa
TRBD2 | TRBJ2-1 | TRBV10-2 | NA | TGCGCCAGCAGTGACCCCACTAGCGGGGGCTGGGGTGAGCAGTTCTTC | CASSDPTSGGWGEQFF
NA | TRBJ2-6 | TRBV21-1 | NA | TGTGCCAGCAGAAAACACGGGGAGGGTTGTTCTGGGGCCAACGTCCTGACTTTC | CASRKHGEGCSGANVLTF
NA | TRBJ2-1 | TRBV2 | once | TGTGCCAGCAGTGAAGCCAAAGGGAACCTCAATGAGCAGTTCTTC | CASSEAKGNLNEQFF
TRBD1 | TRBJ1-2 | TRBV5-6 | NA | TGTGCCAGCAGCGCGACAGGGGCTAACTATGGCTACACCTTC | CASSATGANYGYTF
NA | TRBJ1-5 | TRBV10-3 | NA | TGTGCCATCAATGTGGATAGCAATCAGCCCCAGCATTTT | CAINVDSNQPQHF
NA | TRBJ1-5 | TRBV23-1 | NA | TGCGCCAGCAGTCAATCGGCGGCAAATCAGCCCCAGCATTTT | CASSQSAANQPQHF
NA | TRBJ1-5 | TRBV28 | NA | TGTGCCAGCAGTTTTTTGGGGCAGGGTCAGCCCCAGCATTTT | CASSFLGQGQPQHF
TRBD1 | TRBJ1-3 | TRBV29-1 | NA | TGCAGCGTTGGGGGACAGAGCTCTGGAAACACCATATATTTT | CSVGGQSSGNTIYF
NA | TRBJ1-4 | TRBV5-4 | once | TGTGCCAGCAGCTTGGAAGGGGGTCAGGTGTTTTTT | CASSLEGGQVFF
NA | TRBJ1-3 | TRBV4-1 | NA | TGCGCCAGCAGCCAAGCAGGGGCTGGAAACACCATATATTTT | CASSQAGAGNTIYF
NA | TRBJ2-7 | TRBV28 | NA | TGTGCCAGCGGAACTGAAGACAGACCCTACGAGCAGTACTTC | CASGTEDRPYEQYF
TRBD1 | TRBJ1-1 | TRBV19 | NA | TGTGCCAGTAGTAAGGGACAGATAAACACTGAAGCTTTCTTT | CASSKGQINTEAFF
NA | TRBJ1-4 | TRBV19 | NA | TGTGCCAGTAGTATCGGGGAAGGGCTGAATGTGGAACTGTTTTTT | CASSIGEGLNVELFF
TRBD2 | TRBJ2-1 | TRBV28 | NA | TGTGCCAGCAGTTTAGGGACTAGCGGGATCTATGAGCAGTTCTTC | CASSLGTSGIYEQFF
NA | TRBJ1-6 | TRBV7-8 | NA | TGTGCCAGCAGCTTATTCTCCACAAGCTCCTATAATTCACCCCTCCACTTT | CASSLFSTSSYNSPLHF
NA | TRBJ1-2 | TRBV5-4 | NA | TGTGCCAGCAGGCTTGGTTGGGGTAACGGCTACACCTTC | CASRLGWGNGYTF
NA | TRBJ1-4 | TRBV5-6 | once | TGTGCCAGCAGCTTCGGTCAGCCTAATGAAAAACTGTTTTTT | CASSFGQPNEKLFF
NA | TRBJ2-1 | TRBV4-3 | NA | TGCGCCAGCAGCCAAGGGTTTAGCTCCAACAATGAGCAGTTCTTC | CASSQGFSSNNEQFF
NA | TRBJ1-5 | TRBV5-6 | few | TGTGCCAGCAGCTCCCCCCTCCAAGGACAGCCCCAGCATTTT | CASSSPLQGQPQHF
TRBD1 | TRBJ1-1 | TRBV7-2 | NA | TGTGCCAGCTTTATAGGGACAGGGAACACTGAAGCTTTCTTT | CASFIGTGNTEAFF
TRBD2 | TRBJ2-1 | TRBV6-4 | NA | TGTGCCAGCAGTGTGCTAGCGGGAGCCCTAAATGAGCAGTTCTTC | CASSVLAGALNEQFF
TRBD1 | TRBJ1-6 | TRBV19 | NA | TGTGCCAGTGGAACCGGGACAGGGGTTAGCTCCTATAATTCACCCCTCCACTTT | CASGTGTGVSSYNSPLHF
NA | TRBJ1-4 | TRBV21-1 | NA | TGTGCCAGCAGTCCTACGCAGGGTTTAGGAGAAAAACTGTTTTTT | CASSPTQGLGEKLFF
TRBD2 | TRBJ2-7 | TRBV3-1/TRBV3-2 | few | TGTGCCAGCAGAGCGGGAGCCTACGAGCAGTACTTC | CASRAGAYEQYF
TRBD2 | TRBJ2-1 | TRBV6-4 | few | TGTGCCAGCAGTGACAGGCGGACTAGCGGTTACAATGAGCAGTTCTTC | CASSDRRTSGYNEQFF
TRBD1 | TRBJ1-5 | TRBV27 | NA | TGTGCCAGCAGCCAAAAGACAGGGGGTAGGGGTCAGCCCCAGCATTTT | CASSQKTGGRGQPQHF
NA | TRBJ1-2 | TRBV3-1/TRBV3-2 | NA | TGTGCCAGCAGCCAAGAATGGGGGGTGAGCTATGGCTACACCTTC | CASSQEWGVSYGYTF
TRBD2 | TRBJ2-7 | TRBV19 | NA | TGTGCCAGTAGTACGTTACCGGGACTAGCGGAGAGCGAGCAGTACTTC | CASSTLPGLAESEQYF
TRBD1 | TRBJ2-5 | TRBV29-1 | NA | TGCAGCGGGGGACAGGCGGAGACCCAGTACTTC | CSGGQAETQYF
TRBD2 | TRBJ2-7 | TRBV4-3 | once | TGCGCCAGCAGCCAAGGGACTAGCGGGAGACTCTACGAGCAGTACTTC | CASSQGTSGRLYEQYF
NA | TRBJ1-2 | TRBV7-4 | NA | TGTGCCAGCAGCTTAGTCCCGGGACACGTTATTGGTTATGGCTACACCTTC | CASSLVPGHVIGYGYTF
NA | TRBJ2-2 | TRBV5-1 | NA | TGCGCCAGCACGACAGTGAACACCGGGGAGCTGTTTTTT | CASTTVNTGELFF
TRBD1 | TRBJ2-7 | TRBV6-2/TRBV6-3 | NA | TGTGCCAGCAGTTCGGACAGGTTGAGCTCCTACGAGCAGTACTTC | CASSSDRLSSYEQYF
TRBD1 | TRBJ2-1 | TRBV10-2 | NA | TGCGCCAGCAGTGGCCGGGACAGGGGTCCTTACAATGAGCAGTTCTTC | CASSGRDRGPYNEQFF
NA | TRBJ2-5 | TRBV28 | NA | TGTGCCAGCAGTCCTCACCGGACACCGCAAGAGACCCAGTACTTC | CASSPHRTPQETQYF
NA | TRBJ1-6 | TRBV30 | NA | TGTGCCTGGAGTCCGACCGGAGCGGGACCACCCCTCCACTTT | CAWSPTGAGPPLHF
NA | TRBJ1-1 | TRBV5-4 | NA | TGTGCCAGCAGCTTGGTCCGGGGGGCGAACACTGAAGCTTTCTTT | CASSLVRGANTEAFF
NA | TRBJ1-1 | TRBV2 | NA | TGTGCCAGCAGTTACACAGGATCAAACACTGAAGCTTTCTTT | CASSYTGSNTEAFF
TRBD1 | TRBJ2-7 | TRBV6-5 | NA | TGTGCCAGCAGCCTACAGGGGGCGTCCTACGAGCAGTACTTC | CASSLQGASYEQYF
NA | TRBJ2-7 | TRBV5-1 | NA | TGCGCCAGCAGCTTGGGGGCTACAGGGCTCCCCTCCGAGCAGTACTTC | CASSLGATGLPSEQYF
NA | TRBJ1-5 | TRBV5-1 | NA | TGCGCCAGCAGCTTGGACGGGACATCAGGTCAGCCCCAGCATTTT | CASSLDGTSGQPQHF
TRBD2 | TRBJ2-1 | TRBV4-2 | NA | TGTGCCAGCAGCCAAGGGACTAGCGGGAGTTACAATGAGCAGTTCTTC | CASSQGTSGSYNEQFF
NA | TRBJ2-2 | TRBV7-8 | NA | TGTGCCAGCAGCCACCAGTCCTCCGGGGAGCTGTTTTTT | CASSHQSSGELFF
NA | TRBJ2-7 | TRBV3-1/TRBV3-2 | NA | TGTGCCAGCAGCCAAGGACTCTCCACTACCTACGAGCAGTACTTC | CASSQGLSTTYEQYF
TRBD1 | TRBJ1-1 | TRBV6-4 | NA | TGTGCCAGCAAGGGGGGGCCAGGGGGTGAAGCTTTCTTT | CASKGGPGGEAFF
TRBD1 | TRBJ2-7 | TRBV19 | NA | TGTGCCAGTAGTTCATTACGACAGGGAGCATACGAGCAGTACTTC | CASSSLRQGAYEQYF
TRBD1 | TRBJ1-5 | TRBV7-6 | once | TGTGCCAGCAGCGCCGGGACAGGGGTTGGCAATCAGCCCCAGCATTTT | CASSAGTGVGNQPQHF
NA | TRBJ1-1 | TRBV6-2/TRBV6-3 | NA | TGTGCCAGCAGCCGGACAGCGAAGAACACTGAAGCTTTCTTT | CASSRTAKNTEAFF
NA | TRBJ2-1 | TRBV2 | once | TGTGCCAGCAGGAAGGGATCTACCTCCTACAATGAGCAGTTCTTC | CASRKGSTSYNEQFF
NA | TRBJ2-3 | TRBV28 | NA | TGTGCCAGCAGTTTCCTAGGCCTAGGAGGCACAGATACGCAGTATTTT | CASSFLGLGGTDTQYF
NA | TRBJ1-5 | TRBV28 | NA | TGTGCCAGCAGTCCCATCGGGGGGCGCAATCAGCCCCAGCATTTT | CASSPIGGRNQPQHF